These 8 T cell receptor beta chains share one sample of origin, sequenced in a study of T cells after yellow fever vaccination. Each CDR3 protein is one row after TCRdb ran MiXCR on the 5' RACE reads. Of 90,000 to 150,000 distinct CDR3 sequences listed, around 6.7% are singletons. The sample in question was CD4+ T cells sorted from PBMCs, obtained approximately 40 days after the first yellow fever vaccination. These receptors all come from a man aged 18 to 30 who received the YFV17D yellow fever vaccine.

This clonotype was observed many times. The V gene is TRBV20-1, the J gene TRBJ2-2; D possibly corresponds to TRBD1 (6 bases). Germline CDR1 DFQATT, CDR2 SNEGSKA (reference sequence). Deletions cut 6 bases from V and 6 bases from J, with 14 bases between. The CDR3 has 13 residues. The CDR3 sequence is CSANRVLAGELFF. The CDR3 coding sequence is TGCAGTGCCAACAGGGTACTCGCCGGGGAGCTGTTTTTT.

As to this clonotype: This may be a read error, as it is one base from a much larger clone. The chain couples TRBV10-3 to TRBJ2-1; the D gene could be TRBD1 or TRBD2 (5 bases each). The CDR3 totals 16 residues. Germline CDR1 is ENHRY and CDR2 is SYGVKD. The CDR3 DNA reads TGTGCCATCAGTGACCGGGACCAGGAATTTGACAAGGAGCAGTTCTTC. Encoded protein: CAISDRDQEFDKEQFF.

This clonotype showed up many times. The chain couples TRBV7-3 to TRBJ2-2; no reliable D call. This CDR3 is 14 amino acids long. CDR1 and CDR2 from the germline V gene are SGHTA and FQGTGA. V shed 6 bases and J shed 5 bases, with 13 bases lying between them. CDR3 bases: TGTGCCAGCAGTCTGGGCCTATGGACCGGGGAGCTGTTTTTT. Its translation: CASSLGLWTGELFF.

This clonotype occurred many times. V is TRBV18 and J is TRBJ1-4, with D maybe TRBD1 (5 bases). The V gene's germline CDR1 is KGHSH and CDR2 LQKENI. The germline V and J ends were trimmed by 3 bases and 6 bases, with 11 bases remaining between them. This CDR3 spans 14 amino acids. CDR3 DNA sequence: TGTGCCAGCTCACCCACACCGGGGGATGAAAAACTGTTTTTT. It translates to CASSPTPGDEKLFF.

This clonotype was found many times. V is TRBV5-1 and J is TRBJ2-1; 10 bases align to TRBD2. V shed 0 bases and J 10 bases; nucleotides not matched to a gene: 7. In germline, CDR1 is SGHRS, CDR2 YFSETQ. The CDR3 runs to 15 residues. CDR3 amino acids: CASSLVERGGREQFF. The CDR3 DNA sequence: TGCGCCAGCAGCTTGGTCGAGCGGGGGGGTAGGGAGCAGTTCTTC.

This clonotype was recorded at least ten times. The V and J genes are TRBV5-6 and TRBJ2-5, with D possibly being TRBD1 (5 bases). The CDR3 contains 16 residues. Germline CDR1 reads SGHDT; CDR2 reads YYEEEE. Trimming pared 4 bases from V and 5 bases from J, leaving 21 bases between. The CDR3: CASSGNDGGAYETQYF. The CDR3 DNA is TGTGCCAGCAGCGGCAACGACGGTGGGGCATATGAGACCCAGTACTTC.

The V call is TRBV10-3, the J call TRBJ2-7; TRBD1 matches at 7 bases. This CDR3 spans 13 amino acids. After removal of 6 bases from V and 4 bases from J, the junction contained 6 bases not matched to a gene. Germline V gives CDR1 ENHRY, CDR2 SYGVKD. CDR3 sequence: CAISRQGLYEQYV. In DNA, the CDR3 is TGTGCCATCAGCCGACAGGGCTTATACGAGCAGTACGTC.

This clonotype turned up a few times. Written as DNA, the CDR3 is TGCAGTGCTAGTGTGATCCTTCAGGGTGGCTACACCTTC. This codes for CSASVILQGGYTF. The gene calls are TRBV20-1 and TRBJ1-2; tentatively, D is TRBD1 (5 bases). The CDR3 has 13 residues. Trimming cost V 3 bases and J 7 bases, with 15 bases left between them. The V gene's germline CDR1 is DFQATT and CDR2 SNEGSKA (reference sequence).